The 31 T cell receptor beta chains below were found in one sample sequenced in a study of spatial heterogeneity in lung cancer. TCRdb re-called the 5' RACE reads through MiXCR, storing one row per CDR3 protein. This sample has around 66,000 distinct CDR3 sequences, with 6.3% found just once. Time point: sample taken at primary tumor resection. The sample in question was PBMCs, obtained at surgery. The origin of the receptors is a female donor with early-stage non-small cell lung cancer.

This clonotype has more than one count but fewer than ten. The chain has TRBV12-3 or TRBV12-4 and TRBJ2-5; 9 bases are shared with TRBD1. This CDR3 region has 14 residues. Germline trimming cut 6 bases from V and 4 bases from J; bases unmatched to any gene: 6. CDR3 in amino acids: CASSTTDRGETQYF. For the CDR3, the DNA is TGTGCCAGCAGCACGACGGACAGGGGAGAGACCCAGTACTTC.

In this sample, this clonotype turned up many times. The V call is TRBV6-1, the J call TRBJ1-1, with D unclear. V was pared by 9 bases and J by 0 bases, with 14 bases between. The CDR3 length is 14 residues. CDR1 is MNHNS, CDR2 SASEGT, per germline. CDR3 protein: CASFDRNMNTEAFF. CDR3 bases: TGTGCCAGTTTCGATAGGAACATGAACACTGAAGCTTTCTTT.

This clonotype occurred many times. J is TRBJ1-3 and V is TRBV19; D may be TRBD1 (5 bases). Trimming removed 6 bases at V and 0 bases at J, with 15 bases between. The CDR3 loop spans 16 amino acids. Germline loops: CDR1 LNHDA, CDR2 SQIVND (reference sequence). The CDR3 region has the DNA TGTGCCAGTAGGACCCCTGGGACCGGCTCTGGAAACACCATATATTTT. Translation: CASRTPGTGSGNTIYF.

This clonotype occurred many times. The CDR3 spells CASSQDWRDNEQFF. In nucleotides, the CDR3 is TGTGCCAGCAGCCAAGATTGGCGGGACAATGAGCAGTTCTTC. V gene TRBV14 combines with J gene TRBJ2-1, with a tentative D call TRBD2 (5 bases). Germline lookup yields CDR1 SGHDN and CDR2 FVKESK. The CDR3 sequence is 14 residues long. V was shortened by 0 bases and J by 5 bases, with 8 bases between the two germline ends. The full variable domain, with the rest looked up from reference TRBV14 and TRBJ2-1, is EAGVTQFPSHSVIEKGQTVTLRCDPISGHDNLYWYRRVMGKEIKFLLHFVKESKQDESGMPNNRFLAERTGGTYSTLKVQPAELEDSGVYFCASSQDWRDNEQFFGPGTRLTVL.

This chain connects TRBV7-4 to TRBJ2-3, with 9 bases aligning to TRBD1. The CDR3 has 16 amino acids. Trimming cost V 2 bases and J 4 bases; bases outside gene matches: 7. Germline values: CDR1 SGHVT, CDR2 SQSDAQ. The CDR3 nucleotides read TGTGCCAGCAGCTTAAAGGGGACAGGGTTGGCAGATACGCAGTATTTT. It translates to CASSLKGTGLADTQYF.

This clonotype was detected ten times or more. The rearrangement links TRBV20-1 to TRBJ2-5; D uncertain. CDR1 is DFQATT and CDR2 is SNEGSKA in the germline V gene (reference sequence). The CDR3 has 11 residues. The germline V and J ends were trimmed by 5 bases and 1 base, with 5 bases remaining between them. The CDR3 DNA follows: TGCAGTGCTTGGACCCAAGAGACCCAGTACTTC. Translating it yields CSAWTQETQYF.

The CDR3 loop reads CSASFLVGVSNQPQHF. The CDR3 DNA follows: TGCAGTGCTAGCTTTTTGGTGGGGGTGAGCAATCAGCCCCAGCATTTT. The rearrangement joins TRBV20-1 to TRBJ1-5, with D maybe TRBD1 (5 bases). V was trimmed by 3 bases and J by 1 base, leaving 16 bases between them. This CDR3 contains 16 residues. CDR1 is DFQATT and CDR2 is SNEGSKA in the germline V gene (reference sequence).

The table lists this clonotype with a few counts. The chain has TRBV7-3 and TRBJ2-2; the D is unclear. There are 13 residues in the CDR3. Germline V gene sequence: CDR1 SGHTA, CDR2 FQGTGA. Trimming took 5 bases from V and 3 from J, leaving 7 bases between them. For the CDR3, the DNA is TGTGCCAGCAGCGCAACCTACACCGGGGAGCTGTTTTTT. Its translation is CASSATYTGELFF.

This clonotype has at least ten counts. This chain uses TRBV9 with TRBJ1-4, with 10 bases matching TRBD1. The V gene end was trimmed by 3 bases and the J gene end by 0 bases; junction bases not matched to a gene: 2. The CDR3 is made up of 16 amino acids. Per the germline V gene, CDR1 is SGDLS and CDR2 is YYNGEE. The CDR3 here is CASSGTGGSTNEKLFF. The CDR3 coding sequence is TGTGCCAGCAGCGGGACAGGGGGATCAACTAATGAAAAACTGTTTTTT. The whole variable domain, filled in from reference TRBV9 and TRBJ1-4, reads DSGVTQTPKHLITATGQRVTLRCSPRSGDLSVYWYQQSLDQGLQFLIQYYNGEERAKGNILERFSAQQFPDLHSELNLSSLELGDSALYFCASSGTGGSTNEKLFFGSGTQLSVL.

The rearrangement joins TRBV5-1 to TRBJ2-1; the D gene is possibly TRBD1 (6 bases). The CDR3 consists of 14 residues. With 2 bases removed from V and 5 bases from J, the gap between germline ends came to 11 bases. Looked up from germline, CDR1 is SGHRS and CDR2 is YFSETQ. The CDR3 loop is CASSLTGMDNEQFF. The CDR3 nucleotides are TGCGCCAGCAGCTTAACAGGGATGGACAATGAGCAGTTCTTC.

This clonotype was observed a few times. The J gene is TRBJ2-7, the V gene TRBV20-1, with TRBD2 as a possible D gene (6 bases). The germline V gene has CDR1 DFQATT and CDR2 SNEGSKA (reference sequence). CDR3 length: 16 residues. The ends were cut back, 1 base at V and 3 bases at J, with 19 bases in the middle. The CDR3 sequence: CSARVGGSHLYYEQYV. In nucleotides, the CDR3 is TGCAGTGCTAGAGTTGGGGGGTCACATTTGTACTACGAGCAGTACGTC.

Ten or more counts support this clonotype. V usage is TRBV10-3 and J usage is TRBJ2-7; 8 positions agree with TRBD1. Germline assignment: CDR1 ENHRY and CDR2 SYGVKD. The length of the CDR3 is 15 residues. V trimming: 4 bases; J trimming: 7 bases; junction bases outside the gene matches: 12. The CDR3 sequence: CAISASETGVGEQYV. In DNA, the CDR3 is TGTGCCATCAGTGCCTCGGAGACAGGGGTTGGGGAGCAGTACGTC.

At least ten counts were recorded for this clonotype. The CDR3 spells CSVVTGWFTDTQYF. The CDR3 DNA follows: TGCAGCGTGGTGACAGGGTGGTTCACAGATACGCAGTATTTT. The chain combines TRBV29-1 with TRBJ2-3; TRBD1 matches 7 bases. The V and J ends lost 6 bases and 2 bases, in that order; junction bases with no gene match: 8. This CDR3 has 14 amino acids. Germline V gene lookup returns CDR1 SQVTM and CDR2 ANQGSEA.

This clonotype was picked up many times. The DNA of the CDR3 is TGTGCCAGCAGCTTGGCTGGGGCCAACGTCCTGACTTTC. Translated, it gives CASSLAGANVLTF. This rearrangement joins TRBV7-9 to TRBJ2-6; D is ambiguous. The V and J ends lost 3 bases and 2 bases respectively, with 2 bases between them. The V gene's germline CDR1 is SEHNR and CDR2 FQNEAQ (reference sequence). This CDR3 spans 13 amino acids.

This clonotype was detected only a few times. Germline is not matched at one junction end, which may reflect a read error. The chain carries TRBV20-1 and TRBJ2-3, with D possibly matching TRBD2 (5 bases). Germline V gene sequence: CDR1 DFQATT, CDR2 SNEGSKA (reference sequence). The CDR3 length is 14 residues. In DNA, the CDR3 is TGCAGTGCGAGAGGTGGGAGCCGCACAGATACGCAGTATTTT. It specifies CSARGGSRTDTQYF.

Comments on this clonotype: A much larger clone lies one base from this, so it may be a read error. The chain recombines TRBV3-1 with TRBJ1-1; 8 nucleotides agree with TRBD1. The CDR3 runs 13 residues. The germline V gene has CDR1 LGHDT and CDR2 YNNKEL (reference sequence). CDR3 DNA: TGTGTCAGCAGCCAGGGGGCGAGCTCTGAAGCTTTCTTT. Its protein product is CVSSQGASSEAFF.

The chain is built from TRBV20-1 and TRBJ2-3; TRBD1 might be the D (6 bases). The V and J ends lost 5 bases and 0 bases respectively, with 12 bases between them. The CDR3 length is 14 residues. Per the germline V gene, CDR1 is DFQATT and CDR2 is SNEGSKA (reference sequence). In nucleotides, the CDR3 is TGCAGTGCTTACAGGGTTTCTAGCACAGATACGCAGTATTTT. Translating gives CSAYRVSSTDTQYF.

The J gene is TRBJ1-5, the V gene TRBV3-1; 8 bases match TRBD1. This CDR3 spans 14 amino acids. V shed 7 bases, J shed 6 bases, and the junction held 8 bases outside the gene matches. Germline lookup yields CDR1 LGHDT and CDR2 YNNKEL (reference sequence). As DNA, the CDR3 is TGTGCCAGCACCCAGACAGGGGTAGGTCAGCCCCAGCATTTT. It yields the protein CASTQTGVGQPQHF.

The sample holds many counts of this clonotype. V gene TRBV5-1 combines with J gene TRBJ1-1, with TRBD1 matching 11 bases. V lost 4 bases and J lost 8; bases outside the gene matches: 7. CDR1 and CDR2 from the germline V gene are SGHRS and YFSETQ. The CDR3 length is 14 residues. In DNA form, the CDR3 reads TGCGCCAGCAGCCGGGGACAGGGGGAGGCCGAAGCTTTCTTT. It is translated as CASSRGQGEAEAFF.

In its sample, this clonotype was seen a few times. The chain recombines TRBV30 with TRBJ1-1; D is ambiguous. V lost 0 bases and J lost 0, with 8 bases in between. Per germline, CDR1 GTSNPN and CDR2 SVGIG (reference sequence). The CDR3 consists of 14 residues. The chain's CDR3 is CAWSVGLMNTEAFF. The CDR3 region has the DNA TGTGCCTGGAGTGTGGGTCTGATGAACACTGAAGCTTTCTTT.

This clonotype was detected ten times or more. CDR3 protein: CASSLSGTGGTEAFF. The CDR3 nucleotides read TGTGCCAGCAGCTTATCTGGGACAGGGGGGACTGAAGCTTTCTTT. This chain uses TRBV11-3 with TRBJ1-1; 11 nucleotides line up with TRBD1. The CDR3 sequence is 15 residues long. V was pared by 2 bases and J by 5 bases, with 4 bases of the junction left unmatched. CDR1 and CDR2 (germline): SGHNT, YENEEA.

The sample holds many counts of this clonotype. The chain joins TRBV20-1 to TRBJ1-6, with D unresolved. V lost 6 bases and J lost 0, with 9 bases in between. Germline V gene sequence: CDR1 DFQATT, CDR2 SNEGSKA (reference sequence). The CDR3 consists of 14 residues. The CDR3 coding sequence is TGCAGTGCCCCCGCGGGCTCCTATAATTCACCCCTCCACTTT. Amino acid sequence: CSAPAGSYNSPLHF.

The chain employs TRBV11-2 and TRBJ1-6, with a tentative D call TRBD1 (6 bases). The CDR3 spans 13 residues. V was clipped by 5 bases and J by 9 bases, with 11 bases between them. Germline V gives CDR1 SGHAT, CDR2 FQNNGV. The CDR3 nucleotides read TGTGCCAGCAGCCCCGCCAGGGGTTCACCCCTCCACTTT. This translates into CASSPARGSPLHF.

With respect to this clonotype: This may be a read error: a much more frequent sequence differs by one nucleotide. The J gene is TRBJ1-1, the V gene TRBV9, with D perhaps TRBD1 (6 bases). The CDR3 length is 16 residues. Germline V gene data show CDR1 as SGDLS and CDR2 as YYNGEE. The CDR3 nucleotides read TGTGCCAGCAGCCCCTACGTCGGGGAAGGGGACACTGCAGCTTTCTTT. This codes for CASSPYVGEGDTAAFF.

This clonotype was detected a few times. The DNA is omitted, as the CDR3 cannot be located on it reliably, and the CDR3 follows TCRdb's listing. The CDR3: CASRLVAGGTYEQYV. The V call is TRBV12-2, the J call TRBJ2-7; the table's D call of TRBD2 was not tested on the DNA. TRBV12-2 constitutes a pseudogene. Ends included, the CDR3 has 15 residues.

This clonotype has more than one count but fewer than ten. This chain uses TRBV12-3 or TRBV12-4 with TRBJ2-1; TRBD2 matches at 13 bases. V shed 6 bases, J shed 5 bases, and the junction held 7 bases outside the gene matches. CDR3 length equals 16 residues. CDR3 nucleotide sequence: TGTGCCAGCAGCCTTCTAACTAGCGGGAGGGACAATGAGCAGTTCTTC. This gives the protein CASSLLTSGRDNEQFF.

This clonotype came up a few times. The rearrangement uses TRBV28 and TRBJ2-7, with 8 nucleotides matching TRBD2. The V segment lost 4 bases and the J segment 6 bases; nucleotides outside the gene matches: 8. The germline gives CDR1 MDHEN, CDR2 SYDVKM. CDR3 length equals 14 residues. CDR3 sequence reads: CASSSGRGPGEQYF. CDR3 bases: TGTGCCAGCAGTTCCGGGAGGGGTCCAGGCGAGCAGTACTTC. The full variable domain, its missing parts supplied by reference TRBV28 and TRBJ2-7, is DVKVTQSSRYLVKRTGEKVFLECVQDMDHENMFWYRQDPGLGLRLIYFSYDVKMKEKGDIPEGYSVSREKKERFSLILESASTNQTSMYLCASSSGRGPGEQYFGPGTRLTVT.

The table lists this clonotype with many counts. This rearrangement joins TRBV9 to TRBJ1-5; the D gene is possibly TRBD1 (5 bases). CDR3 size: 15 residues. Trimming removed 0 bases at V and 5 bases at J, with 12 bases between. Germline CDR1 is SGDLS and CDR2 is YYNGEE. This chain's CDR3 is CASSVDGAGHQPQHF. The CDR3 nucleotides are TGTGCCAGCAGCGTAGACGGGGCTGGGCATCAGCCCCAGCATTTT.

At least ten counts were recorded for this clonotype. The chain carries TRBV28 and TRBJ2-1, with D unresolved. The germline V and J ends were trimmed by 10 bases and 2 bases, with 12 bases remaining between them. From germline, CDR1 is MDHEN and CDR2 SYDVKM. The CDR3 covers 13 residues. CDR3 DNA sequence: TGTGCCACCGCTTGGACGACCTACAATGAGCAGTTCTTC. Protein sequence: CATAWTTYNEQFF.

This clonotype came up many times. V gene TRBV7-8 combines with J gene TRBJ1-2; D gene ambiguous. This CDR3 has 13 amino acids. V lost 5 bases and J 4 bases, leaving 11 bases between the germline ends. Germline V lookup: CDR1 SGHVS, CDR2 FQNEAQ. Here the CDR3 reads CASSPGRFYGYTF. The CDR3 region has the DNA TGTGCCAGCAGCCCTGGACGGTTCTATGGCTACACCTTC.

Many counts were recorded for this clonotype. The rearrangement links TRBV4-1 to TRBJ2-2; D possibly matches TRBD1 or TRBD2 (6 bases each). V lost 5 bases, J lost 2 bases, and 15 bases lay in between. The CDR3 contains 16 residues. Germline V gene sequence: CDR1 MGHRA, CDR2 YSYEKL. This chain's CDR3 is CASSAPGGFNTGELFF. In nucleotides, the CDR3 is TGCGCCAGCAGCGCCCCCGGGGGCTTTAACACCGGGGAGCTGTTTTTT.